Shown below are 5 T cell receptor beta chains from a single sample sequenced in a study of T cell changes during pregnancy in multiple sclerosis. The repertoire was sequenced with immunoSEQ multiplex PCR; TCRdb's copy has only in-frame clones and lacks some. Among about 99,000 clones listed, approximately 90% were seen once. Material: peripheral blood, obtained after pregnancy. Receptors were obtained from a female donor with multiple sclerosis, enrolled in a pregnancy study.

The chain recombines TRBV14 with TRBJ1-4, with 10 bases that match TRBD1. J gave up 12 bases and V 2 bases, and 6 bases lay outside the gene matches. CDR1 is SGHDN and CDR2 is FVKESK in the germline V gene. This CDR3 contains 14 residues. CDR3 nucleotides: TGTGCCAGCAGCCAAACCGGGACAGGGGTACAACTGTTTTTT. Translating it yields CASSQTGTGVQLFF.

The chain couples TRBV5-1 to TRBJ2-7, with 12 bases identical to TRBD1. Germline V gene lookup returns CDR1 SGHRS and CDR2 YFSETQ. V was pared by 9 bases and J by 4 bases, with 11 bases of the junction left unmatched. This CDR3 contains 15 residues. CDR3 DNA: TGCGCCACCCACCCCGGGACAGGGGGCGCGTACGAGCAGTACTTC. Translation gives CATHPGTGGAYEQYF.

The chain combines TRBV25-1 with TRBJ1-5; D gene ambiguous. CDR1 is MGHDK, CDR2 SYGVNS, per germline. Trimming stripped 3 bases from V and 5 bases from J, with 14 bases between. CDR3 length: 15 residues. In DNA form, the CDR3 reads TGTGCCAGCAGTGACTCAGAAAGGAGGGATCAGCCCCAGCATTTT. Protein sequence: CASSDSERRDQPQHF. Full variable domain (outside the CDR3, taken from reference TRBV25-1 and TRBJ1-5): EADIYQTPRYLVIGTGKKITLECSQTMGHDKMYWYQQDPGMELHLIHYSYGVNSTEKGDLSSESTVSRIRTEHFPLTLESARPSHTSQYLCASSDSERRDQPQHFGDGTRLSIL.

V and J are TRBV18 and TRBJ1-5, with no clear D. Between the trimmed V and J ends, which lost 3 bases and 4 bases, there was a span of 13 bases. CDR1 and CDR2 (germline): KGHSH, LQKENI. CDR3 length equals 15 residues. DNA for the CDR3: TGTGCCAGCTCACCTTCCGCGTCACCAAATCAGCCCCAGCATTTT. Amino acid sequence: CASSPSASPNQPQHF.

The chain is built from TRBV30 and TRBJ1-1; TRBD1 aligns across 7 bases. Germline V lookup: CDR1 GTSNPN, CDR2 SVGIG (reference sequence). The CDR3 is made up of 13 amino acids. Trimming cost V 1 base and J 5 bases; bases outside gene matches: 4. The CDR3 DNA sequence: TGTGCCTGGAGTGCTACAGGGGTTACTGAAGCTTTCTTT. Amino acids: CAWSATGVTEAFF.